The rows below give T cell receptor beta chains drawn from one sample of a study of control samples from healthy donors and cancer patients. Assay: immunoSEQ multiplex PCR; the TCRdb copy retains only in-frame clones and omits some. This repertoire shows some 120,000 clones, around 96% found once; its top ten account for 3.6%. Input material: blood. The receptors were gathered from a man aged 25 to 40 in good health. The CDR3 runs from the conserved cysteine through the conserved F or W. D genes are given only for firm matches. A clone size is listed for some rows: how often the clone was seen (once, few, many), or a class if it is expanded.

d_call clone_size j_call v_call cdr3_aa cdr3_nt
TRBD1 . TRBJ1-2 TRBV19 CASSMATGVNYGYTF TGTGCCAGTAGTATGGCTACAGGGGTTAACTATGGCTACACCTTC
. . TRBJ1-1 TRBV4-1 CASSQTGTANTEAFF TGCGCCAGCAGCCAAACAGGGACGGCGAACACTGAAGCTTTCTTT
. . TRBJ2-3 TRBV5-1 CASSLGRTDTQYF TGCGCCAGCAGCTTGGGGCGCACAGATACGCAGTATTTT
. . TRBJ2-1 TRBV2 CASRDPGIEQFF TGTGCCAGCAGGGACCCAGGAATTGAGCAGTTCTTC
. . TRBJ1-3 TRBV12-5 CASGRGTDFSGNTIYF TGTGCTAGTGGGCGTGGGACCGACTTCTCTGGAAACACCATATATTTT
. . TRBJ1-1 TRBV28 CASSWEVSNTEAFF TGTGCCAGCAGTTGGGAGGTTTCGAACACTGAAGCTTTCTTT
. . TRBJ2-7 TRBV20-1 CSASPGGGREQYF TGCAGTGCTAGTCCAGGGGGGGGGCGCGAGCAGTACTTC
TRBD2 few TRBJ2-5 TRBV3-1/TRBV3-2 CASSQGSSSGGQETQYF TGTGCCAGCAGCCAAGGTTCTTCTAGCGGGGGTCAAGAGACCCAGTACTTC
. . TRBJ2-1 TRBV27 CASSLSSLKSWYEQFF TGTGCCAGCAGTTTATCGTCGTTAAAGTCATGGTATGAGCAGTTCTTC
. . TRBJ1-5 TRBV11-2 CASSLGNQPQHF TGTGCCAGCAGCTTAGGGAATCAGCCCCAGCATTTT
. once TRBJ2-2 TRBV9 CASSVEGSHPGELFF TGTGCCAGCAGCGTAGAGGGGTCCCACCCCGGGGAGCTGTTTTTT
TRBD2 once TRBJ2-5 TRBV5-1 CASSPVAGGETQYF TGCGCCAGCAGCCCAGTAGCGGGGGGCGAGACCCAGTACTTC
. . TRBJ2-3 TRBV6-2/TRBV6-3 CASSYSSTDTQYF TGTGCCAGCAGTTACTCAAGCACAGATACGCAGTATTTT
TRBD1 . TRBJ2-7 TRBV5-6 CASSLTGTGAYEQYF TGTGCCAGCAGCTTGACCGGGACAGGAGCCTACGAGCAGTACTTC
. . TRBJ1-4 TRBV29-1 CSVDSFGRDEKLFF TGCAGCGTTGACTCGTTTGGGCGGGATGAAAAACTGTTTTTT
. once TRBJ1-2 TRBV2 CASRQAPTNYGYTF TGTGCCAGCCGACAGGCTCCCACTAACTATGGCTACACCTTC
TRBD1 . TRBJ1-3 TRBV11-2 CASSLDRVYTIYF TGTGCCAGCAGCCTAGACAGGGTGTACACCATATATTTT
. . TRBJ2-3 TRBV19 CASTRSASDTQYF TGTGCCAGCACAAGGTCGGCGTCTGATACGCAGTATTTT
. . TRBJ2-1 TRBV4-3 CASSQYQGQSSYEQFF TGCGCCAGCAGCCAGTACCAGGGGCAATCTTCCTATGAGCAGTTCTTC
TRBD2 . TRBJ2-5 TRBV11-3 CASSLGLAGGLETQYF TGTGCCAGCAGCTTAGGTCTAGCGGGGGGGCTAGAGACCCAGTACTTC
. . TRBJ1-5 TRBV27 CASSLQGGNQPQHF TGTGCCAGCAGTTTACAGGGCGGCAATCAGCCCCAGCATTTT
. . TRBJ1-1 TRBV7-9 CASSLAGQAEAFF TGTGCCAGCAGCTTAGCAGGGCAGGCTGAAGCTTTCTTT
. . TRBJ1-1 TRBV7-9 CASSLAGVTYGNTEAFF TGTGCCAGCAGCTTAGCGGGGGTAACCTACGGGAACACTGAAGCTTTCTTT
. once TRBJ2-1 TRBV19 CASSIVGGPYNEQFF TGTGCCAGTAGTATAGTAGGGGGACCCTACAATGAGCAGTTCTTC
. . TRBJ2-7 TRBV27 CASSLAGINSHEQYF TGTGCCAGCAGTTTAGCAGGGATAAACTCCCACGAGCAGTACTTC
. . TRBJ1-1 TRBV28 CASSLHTASGTEAFF TGTGCCAGCAGTTTACATACCGCCTCAGGAACTGAAGCTTTCTTT
TRBD1 . TRBJ1-6 TRBV19 CASSGGTALSPLHF TGTGCCAGTAGTGGAGGGACAGCTCTCTCACCCCTCCACTTT
TRBD1 once TRBJ1-2 TRBV2 CASSGRDRDYGYTF TGTGCCAGCAGTGGCCGGGACAGGGACTATGGCTACACCTTC
. . TRBJ1-6 TRBV5-1 CASSLDDRQQHNSPLHF TGCGCCAGCAGCTTGGACGACCGACAACAACATAATTCACCCCTCCACTTT
. . TRBJ1-1 TRBV30 CAWTRTNTEAFF TGTGCCTGGACAAGGACGAACACTGAAGCTTTCTTT
. . TRBJ1-2 TRBV7-9 CASSHPKDRTLGVYGYTF TGTGCCAGCAGCCACCCAAAAGATCGGACGCTGGGGGTTTATGGCTACACCTTC
. . TRBJ2-2 TRBV7-3 CASSFKVGDRTGELFF TGTGCCAGCAGCTTCAAGGTGGGGGACCGCACCGGGGAGCTGTTTTTT
. . TRBJ2-2 TRBV7-9 CASSLVKLQGNTGELFF TGTGCCAGCAGCTTAGTGAAGCTCCAGGGGAACACCGGGGAGCTGTTTTTT